Listed below are T cell receptor beta chains from one sample, sequenced in a study of T-cell reconstitution after alpha-beta-depleted transplantation in children. TCRdb passed the PCR reads through MiXCR, listing each CDR3 protein once. Of about 400,000 distinct CDR3 sequences in the sample, approximately 20% were seen once. The sequencing used PBMCs from the stem cell graft donor, collected from the stem cell graft. These receptor sequences come from a human donor who donated a stem cell graft to a child with acute myeloid leukemia. Each CDR3 is given with its conserved first and last residue. A D gene is named only where the DNA matches it firmly. Some rows have no size entry. The others give once, few or many, or a class for an expanded clone.

J | size | V | D | CDR3 | DNA
TRBJ1-1 | NA | TRBV12-3/TRBV12-4 | NA | CASSPGSPEAFF | TGTGCCAGCAGTCCAGGGTCCCCTGAAGCTTTCTTT
TRBJ2-7 | many | TRBV5-5 | NA | CASSLGGGRGPTYEQYF | TGTGCCAGCAGCCTCGGAGGTGGTAGGGGCCCAACCTACGAGCAGTACTTC
TRBJ2-7 | NA | TRBV12-3/TRBV12-4 | NA | CASSFMGQRHGQYF | TGTGCCAGCAGTTTTATGGGGCAGCGGCACGGGCAGTACTTC
TRBJ2-6 | NA | TRBV20-1 | NA | CSARKGKVSGANVLTF | TGCAGTGCTAGAAAGGGGAAAGTCTCTGGGGCCAACGTCCTGACTTTC
TRBJ2-1 | NA | TRBV12-3/TRBV12-4 | TRBD2 | CASSLGLAELEQFF | TGTGCCAGCAGTTTGGGACTAGCGGAGCTGGAGCAGTTCTTC
TRBJ2-1 | few | TRBV7-2 | NA | CASSLLGGSYNEQFF | TGTGCCAGCAGCCTACTTGGCGGCTCCTACAATGAGCAGTTCTTC
TRBJ2-7 | few | TRBV27 | NA | CASSLSPGLLYEQYF | TGTGCCAGCAGTTTATCGCCGGGACTGCTATACGAGCAGTACTTC
TRBJ2-1 | many | TRBV12-3/TRBV12-4 | TRBD2 | CASRTSTEQFF | TGTGCCAGCAGGACTAGCACCGAGCAGTTCTTC
TRBJ2-3 | many | TRBV29-1 | NA | CSVRGRTDTQYF | TGCAGCGTTCGGGGTCGCACAGATACGCAGTATTTT
TRBJ2-7 | NA | TRBV15 | NA | CATSRDVDYEQYF | TGTGCCACCAGCAGAGACGTCGACTACGAGCAGTACTTC
TRBJ2-1 | many | TRBV7-2 | NA | CASSLISGLGNEQFF | TGTGCTAGCAGCTTAATTAGCGGCCTGGGCAATGAGCAGTTCTTC
TRBJ2-6 | NA | TRBV20-1 | TRBD1 | CCARGVTGASGANVLTF | TGCTGTGCTAGGGGAGTGACAGGGGCCTCTGGGGCCAACGTCCTGACTTTC
TRBJ2-1 | NA | TRBV9 | TRBD1 | CASSSTGGEYNEQFF | TGTGCCAGCAGCTCCACAGGGGGCGAATACAATGAGCAGTTCTTC
TRBJ1-6 | NA | TRBV20-1 | NA | CSARQAQINSPLHF | TGCAGTGCTAGGCAAGCACAGATTAATTCACCCCTCCACTTT
TRBJ1-5 | NA | TRBV12-3/TRBV12-4 | TRBD1 | CASSQQGPNQPQHF | TGTGCCAGCAGTCAACAGGGGCCGAATCAGCCCCAGCATTTT
TRBJ2-1 | few | TRBV20-1 | NA | CSARENYRSYNEQFF | TGCAGTGCTAGAGAGAACTACCGATCCTACAATGAGCAGTTCTTC
TRBJ2-1 | many | TRBV29-1 | TRBD2 | CSVVFRGVNEQFF | TGCAGCGTTGTGTTTCGGGGGGTCAATGAGCAGTTCTTC
TRBJ2-3 | NA | TRBV20-1 | TRBD2 | CSADVAGGPPTQYF | TGCAGTGCCGACGTAGCGGGAGGACCTCCCACGCAGTATTTT
TRBJ2-1 | NA | TRBV29-1 | TRBD1 | CSVLPHRGTGVYNEQFF | TGCAGCGTTTTACCCCATCGTGGGACAGGGGTCTACAATGAGCAGTTCTTC
TRBJ1-1 | NA | TRBV12-3/TRBV12-4 | NA | CASSTRKGTEAFF | TGTGCCAGCAGCACCAGAAAAGGCACTGAAGCTTTCTTT
TRBJ2-1 | NA | TRBV18 | NA | CASVRKVSSYNEQFF | TGTGCCAGCGTACGGAAAGTATCCTCCTACAATGAGCAGTTCTTC
TRBJ2-7 | NA | TRBV20-1 | NA | CSPWVGGVYEQYF | TGCAGCCCCTGGGTCGGGGGAGTATACGAGCAGTACTTC
TRBJ2-7 | many | TRBV5-6 | NA | CASSLWAGGGEQYF | TGTGCCAGCAGCTTGTGGGCAGGGGGGGGCGAGCAGTACTTC
TRBJ1-1 | NA | TRBV12-3/TRBV12-4 | NA | CASTRGYTEAFF | TGTGCCAGCACGAGGGGATACACTGAAGCTTTCTTT
TRBJ2-3 | NA | TRBV25-1 | TRBD2 | CASSDQREEADTQYF | TGTGCCAGCAGTGACCAGCGGGAGGAGGCAGATACGCAGTATTTT
TRBJ2-2 | few | TRBV11-2 | NA | CASSSRVRTGELFF | TGTGCCAGCAGCTCCAGGGTTCGCACCGGGGAGCTGTTTTTT
TRBJ2-1 | NA | TRBV10-3 | TRBD2 | CAISRLAGAGGDEQFF | TGTGCCATCAGTAGACTAGCGGGAGCCGGGGGCGATGAGCAGTTCTTC
TRBJ2-7 | few | TRBV4-1 | NA | CASSQDPFFREMAGQYF | TGCGCCAGCAGCCAAGATCCATTCTTTCGGGAAATGGCAGGCCAGTACTTC
TRBJ2-5 | many | TRBV12-3/TRBV12-4 | NA | CASSEDTTKETQYF | TGTGCCAGCAGCGAAGACACCACGAAGGAGACCCAGTACTTC
TRBJ2-2 | NA | TRBV11-2 | NA | CASSPEKKLFF | TGTGCCAGCAGCCCAGAGAAGAAGCTGTTTTTT
TRBJ2-3 | NA | TRBV18 | NA | CASSLTGTSSTDTQYF | TGTGCCAGCTCACTAACAGGGACATCTAGCACAGATACGCAGTATTTT
TRBJ2-1 | many | TRBV4-3 | NA | CASSQDGISYNEQFF | TGCGCCAGCAGCCAAGACGGGATCTCCTACAATGAGCAGTTCTTC
TRBJ2-5 | few | TRBV29-1 | NA | CSVDEEQTQETQYF | TGCAGCGTTGACGAGGAGCAGACCCAAGAGACCCAGTACTTC
TRBJ2-3 | NA | TRBV19 | NA | CASREAQQDTQYF | TGTGCCAGTAGGGAGGCCCAACAGGATACGCAGTATTTT
TRBJ2-7 | NA | TRBV20-1 | NA | CSAAPPRGEQYF | TGCAGTGCGGCGCCTCCTAGGGGCGAGCAGTACTTC
TRBJ2-7 | NA | TRBV27 | TRBD2 | CASSWRGGSYEQYF | TGTGCCAGCAGTTGGCGGGGGGGATCCTACGAGCAGTACTTC
TRBJ2-1 | NA | TRBV4-1 | TRBD2 | CASSQRVRTSVNNEQFF | TGCGCCAGCAGCCAAAGGGTTAGAACTAGCGTGAACAATGAGCAGTTCTTC
TRBJ2-7 | NA | TRBV7-2 | TRBD2 | CASSLAASGRTLAYEQYF | TGTGCCAGCAGCTTAGCGGCTAGCGGGAGGACGTTGGCCTACGAGCAGTACTTC
TRBJ2-7 | few | TRBV29-1 | NA | CSVESPGSSYEQYF | TGCAGCGTTGAAAGCCCGGGGAGCTCCTACGAGCAGTACTTC
TRBJ2-1 | few | TRBV5-5 | NA | CASSLEQIDNEQFF | TGTGCCAGCAGCTTGGAACAGATTGACAATGAGCAGTTCTTC
TRBJ2-2 | NA | TRBV5-5 | TRBD2 | CASSFGAGVGPGELFF | TGTGCCAGCAGCTTCGGAGCGGGAGTCGGGCCCGGGGAACTGTTTTTT
TRBJ2-1 | NA | TRBV5-1 | TRBD2 | CASSPGAFTSVGEQFF | TGCGCCAGCAGCCCCGGGGCGTTCACTAGCGTAGGTGAGCAGTTCTTC
TRBJ2-3 | many | TRBV5-1 | NA | CASSFTESTDTQYF | TGCGCCAGCAGCTTCACAGAAAGCACAGATACGCAGTATTTT
TRBJ2-1 | few | TRBV29-1 | TRBD2 | CSAVAGVGYNEQFF | TGCAGCGCCGTAGCGGGAGTGGGATACAATGAGCAGTTCTTC
TRBJ2-7 | NA | TRBV29-1 | TRBD1 | CSVEDYRGVYEQYF | TGCAGCGTTGAAGACTACAGGGGGGTCTACGAGCAGTACTTC
TRBJ2-1 | NA | TRBV20-1 | NA | CSSFSPGGDEQFF | TGCAGTTCATTTAGTCCTGGTGGGGATGAGCAGTTCTTC
TRBJ2-7 | many | TRBV13 | TRBD2 | CASSIDSGTSGDYEQYF | TGTGCCAGCAGCATCGATTCCGGGACTAGCGGAGACTACGAGCAGTACTTC
TRBJ1-1 | NA | TRBV4-3 | NA | CASSEGVGGGTEAFF | TGCGCCAGCAGCGAAGGGGTCGGGGGAGGGACTGAAGCTTTCTTT
TRBJ2-3 | NA | TRBV10-1 | NA | CASSRSRGEDTQYF | TGCGCCAGCAGCCGATCACGGGGAGAGGATACGCAGTATTTT
TRBJ2-4 | few | TRBV15 | TRBD1 | CATSRDPRAGGNIQYF | TGTGCCACCAGCAGAGATCCCCGAGCAGGGGGAAACATTCAGTACTTC
TRBJ1-4 | NA | TRBV27 | TRBD1 | CASSTRQGGGEKLFF | TGTGCCAGCAGTACACGACAGGGCGGGGGGGAAAAACTGTTTTTT
TRBJ2-3 | few | TRBV10-1 | TRBD1 | CASSESGDRPDTQYF | TGCGCCAGCAGTGAGTCGGGGGACAGGCCAGATACGCAGTATTTT
TRBJ2-3 | few | TRBV18 | NA | CASSEIPRDTQYF | TGTGCCAGCTCCGAGATTCCACGAGATACGCAGTATTTT
TRBJ2-3 | NA | TRBV4-1 | TRBD2 | CASSQGAGGGTDTQYF | TGCGCCAGCAGCCAAGGGGCGGGGGGAGGCACAGATACGCAGTATTTT
TRBJ2-1 | NA | TRBV5-1 | NA | CASSPGPGTNEQFF | TGCGCCAGCAGTCCGGGTCCGGGGACAAATGAGCAGTTCTTC
TRBJ2-7 | NA | TRBV12-3/TRBV12-4 | NA | CASTFWDKYEQYF | TGTGCCAGCACGTTCTGGGACAAATACGAGCAGTACTTC
TRBJ2-1 | many | TRBV29-1 | NA | CSVDGQGRFF | TGCAGCGTTGACGGGCAGGGGAGGTTCTTC
TRBJ2-1 | NA | TRBV7-3 | NA | CASSSLSPMNEQFF | TGTGCCAGCAGCTCTCTTTCCCCCATGAATGAGCAGTTCTTC
TRBJ2-1 | NA | TRBV3-1 | NA | CASSQDPVYEQFF | TGTGCCAGCAGCCAAGATCCAGTCTATGAGCAGTTCTTC
TRBJ2-2 | few | TRBV5-5 | TRBD1 | CASSPTGYTNTGELFF | TGTGCCAGCAGCCCGACAGGGTATACGAACACCGGGGAGCTGTTTTTT